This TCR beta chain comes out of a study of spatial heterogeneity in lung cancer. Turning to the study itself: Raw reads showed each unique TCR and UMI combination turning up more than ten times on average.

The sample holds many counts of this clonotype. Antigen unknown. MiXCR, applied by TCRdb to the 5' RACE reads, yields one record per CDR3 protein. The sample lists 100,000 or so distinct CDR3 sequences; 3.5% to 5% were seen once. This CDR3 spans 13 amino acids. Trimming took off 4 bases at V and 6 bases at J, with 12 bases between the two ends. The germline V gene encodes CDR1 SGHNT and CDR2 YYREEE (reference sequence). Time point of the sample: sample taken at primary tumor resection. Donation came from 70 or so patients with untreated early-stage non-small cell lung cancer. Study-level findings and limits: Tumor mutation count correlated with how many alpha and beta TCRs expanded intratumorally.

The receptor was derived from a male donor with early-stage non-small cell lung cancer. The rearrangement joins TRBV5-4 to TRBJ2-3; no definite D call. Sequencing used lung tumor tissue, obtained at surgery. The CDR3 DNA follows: TGTGCCAGCAGCATGCCACTTCCCGATACGCAGTATTTT. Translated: CASSMPLPDTQYF.